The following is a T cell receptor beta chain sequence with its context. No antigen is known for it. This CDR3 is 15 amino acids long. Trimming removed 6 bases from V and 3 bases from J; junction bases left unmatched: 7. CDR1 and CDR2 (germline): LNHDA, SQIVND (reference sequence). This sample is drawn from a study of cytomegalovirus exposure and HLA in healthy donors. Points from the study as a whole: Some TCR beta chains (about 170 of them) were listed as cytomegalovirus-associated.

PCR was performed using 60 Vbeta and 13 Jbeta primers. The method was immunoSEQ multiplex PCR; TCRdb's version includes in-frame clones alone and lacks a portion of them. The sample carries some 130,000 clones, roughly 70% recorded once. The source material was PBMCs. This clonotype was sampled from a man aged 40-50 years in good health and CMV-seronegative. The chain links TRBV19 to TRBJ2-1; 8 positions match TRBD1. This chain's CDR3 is CASSHAGGLYNEQFF. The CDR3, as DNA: TGTGCCAGTAGCCACGCAGGGGGCCTCTACAATGAGCAGTTCTTC.